The 30 T cell receptor beta chains below all came from one sample that was sequenced in a study of cytomegalovirus exposure and HLA in healthy donors. Use of 60 Vbeta and 13 Jbeta primers characterized the PCR. Repertoires were generated with immunoSEQ multiplex PCR, while TCRdb's copy carries only in-frame clones and drops some. The table lists about 130,000 clones, 70% to 80% of them singletons. The sequencing sample was made of PBMCs. The receptors were sampled from a human donor in good health.

The chain links TRBV18 to TRBJ2-3, with D unresolved. Deletions cut 2 bases from V and 3 bases from J, with 9 bases between. This CDR3 spans 14 amino acids. CDR1 and CDR2 from the germline V gene are KGHSH and LQKENI. CDR3 DNA sequence: TGTGCCAGCTCACCAGGGCGTACGACAGATACGCAGTATTTT. Amino acid sequence: CASSPGRTTDTQYF. Together with reference TRBV18 and TRBJ2-3, the CDR3 gives the full variable domain: NAGVMQNPRHLVRRRGQEARLRCSPMKGHSHVYWYRQLPEEGLKFMVYLQKENIIDESGMPKERFSAEFPKEGPSILRIQQVVRGDSAAYFCASSPGRTTDTQYFGPGTRLTVL.

This chain links TRBV5-1 with TRBJ2-1, with 9 positions matching TRBD1. J lost 5 bases, V lost 2 bases, and 8 bases had no gene match. CDR3 length: 16 residues. In germline, CDR1 is SGHRS, CDR2 YFSETQ. This CDR3 is CASSFGQGWANNEQFF. The CDR3, as DNA: TGCGCCAGCAGCTTCGGACAGGGGTGGGCAAACAATGAGCAGTTCTTC. Together with reference TRBV5-1 and TRBJ2-1, the CDR3 gives the full variable domain: KAGVTQTPRYLIKTRGQQVTLSCSPISGHRSVSWYQQTPGQGLQFLFEYFSETQRNKGNFPGRFSGRQFSNSRSEMNVSTLELGDSALYLCASSFGQGWANNEQFFGPGTRLTVL.

This CDR3 reads CASSQVAGKNTEAFF. As DNA, the CDR3 is TGTGCCAGCAGCCAAGTGGCAGGAAAAAACACTGAAGCTTTCTTT. V and J are TRBV14 and TRBJ1-1; D is ambiguous. Trimming removed 1 base at V and 2 bases at J, with 11 bases between. The CDR3 totals 15 residues. The V gene's germline CDR1 is SGHDN and CDR2 FVKESK.

This clone was observed a single time. The chain couples TRBV2 to TRBJ1-5, with TRBD1 identical over 11 bases. The CDR3 is 16 amino acids. Germline values: CDR1 SNHLY, CDR2 FYNNEI. J lost 6 bases, V lost 6 bases, and 10 bases had no gene match. The CDR3: CASREDRGLPGQPQHF. In DNA form, the CDR3 reads TGTGCCAGCAGGGAGGACAGGGGGCTTCCAGGTCAGCCCCAGCATTTT.

This rearrangement joins TRBV5-4 to TRBJ1-1; TRBD1 matches at 10 bases. The CDR3 runs to 16 residues. CDR1 is SGHNT, CDR2 YYREEE, per germline (reference sequence). With V trimmed by 4 bases and J by 0 bases, 6 bases remained unmatched. The CDR3 DNA follows: TGTGCCAGCAGCCCGGGACAGGGGAGGTTGAACACTGAAGCTTTCTTT. Translating gives CASSPGQGRLNTEAFF. Together with reference TRBV5-4 and TRBJ1-1, the CDR3 gives the full variable domain: ETGVTQSPTHLIKTRGQQVTLRCSSQSGHNTVSWYQQALGQGPQFIFQYYREEENGRGNFPPRFSGLQFPNYSSELNVNALELDDSALYLCASSPGQGRLNTEAFFGQGTRLTVV.

The chain recombines TRBV6-6 with TRBJ1-2; no firm D call. The CDR3 is 12 residues long. V gave up 5 bases and J gave up 7 bases, with 11 bases separating them. Germline assignment: CDR1 MNHNY and CDR2 SVGAGI (reference sequence). The chain's CDR3 is CASSQQAGGYTF. DNA of the CDR3: TGTGCCAGCAGTCAACAAGCGGGTGGCTACACCTTC.

The V and J genes are TRBV6-1 and TRBJ1-5; tentatively, D is TRBD1 (5 bases). The CDR3 runs 14 residues. In germline, CDR1 is MNHNS, CDR2 SASEGT. Deletions cut 1 base from V and 2 bases from J, with 6 bases between. Here the CDR3 DNA reads TGTGCCAGCAGTGAAGGCAGGGGCAATCAGCCCCAGCATTTT. It yields the protein CASSEGRGNQPQHF.

V is TRBV9 and J is TRBJ2-1; possible D gene TRBD2, 5 bases. This CDR3 spans 13 amino acids. Looked up from germline, CDR1 is SGDLS and CDR2 is YYNGEE. Trimming took 0 bases from V and 7 from J, leaving 8 bases between them. CDR3 in DNA: TGTGCCAGCAGCGTAGCTACGGGAAATGAGCAGTTCTTC. Translated: CASSVATGNEQFF.

The chain employs TRBV5-4 and TRBJ2-7; 9 bases fit TRBD1. Germline values: CDR1 SGHNT, CDR2 YYREEE (reference sequence). Unmatched junction bases numbered 2, after V lost 7 bases and J lost 0 bases. The CDR3 is made up of 13 amino acids. Here the CDR3 DNA reads TGTGCCAGCCGGGACAGGGCCTCCTACGAGCAGTACTTC. This sequence encodes CASRDRASYEQYF.

The J gene is TRBJ1-4, the V gene TRBV28, with D perhaps TRBD1 (6 bases). This CDR3 has 14 residues. From germline, CDR1 is MDHEN and CDR2 SYDVKM. V lost 4 bases and J 8 bases, leaving 14 bases between the germline ends. CDR3 bases: TGTGCCAGCAGTTCTGACAGGAAAGGAGAAAAACTGTTTTTT. Amino acid sequence: CASSSDRKGEKLFF. The variable domain in full, completed from reference TRBV28 and TRBJ1-4, reads DVKVTQSSRYLVKRTGEKVFLECVQDMDHENMFWYRQDPGLGLRLIYFSYDVKMKEKGDIPEGYSVSREKKERFSLILESASTNQTSMYLCASSSDRKGEKLFFGSGTQLSVL.

V and J are TRBV6-1 and TRBJ1-5; the match to TRBD1 covers 7 bases. The germline CDR1 and CDR2 sequences are MNHNS and SASEGT. V was pared by 5 bases and J by 5 bases, with 6 bases of the junction left unmatched. This CDR3 is 14 amino acids long. CDR3 residues: CASSRNRGDQPQHF. CDR3 in DNA: TGTGCCAGCAGTAGAAACAGGGGCGATCAGCCCCAGCATTTT.

There are a few counts of this clone. This sequence joins TRBV6-6 and TRBJ2-3; D is perhaps TRBD2 (6 bases). V was cut by 7 bases and J by 2 bases, with 16 bases left in between. The CDR3 extends over 15 amino acids. Germline assignment: CDR1 MNHNY and CDR2 SVGAGI (reference sequence). CDR3 sequence: CASKEGLRDTDTQYF. In nucleotides, the CDR3 is TGTGCCAGCAAGGAGGGCCTAAGAGACACAGATACGCAGTATTTT.

Turning to this clone: Distinct nucleotide sequences in the sample also encode this CDR3. The V and J genes are TRBV6-5 and TRBJ2-1; 7 bases match TRBD2. Germline CDR1 reads MNHEY; CDR2 reads SVGAGI. The CDR3 extends over 15 amino acids. J lost 0 bases, V lost 2 bases, and 1 base had no gene match. Here the CDR3 DNA reads TGTGCCAGCAGTTACGGGGGGGGCTCCTACAATGAGCAGTTCTTC. Translation: CASSYGGGSYNEQFF.

Of note for this clone: With a much larger clone just one base away, this may be a read error. Other DNA sequences from this sample encode an identical CDR3 as well. The rearrangement joins TRBV6-6 to TRBJ1-1; maybe TRBD1 (5 bases). Germline-derived CDR1 and CDR2 are MNHNY and SVGAGI (reference sequence). The CDR3 spans 16 residues. The CDR3 nucleotides read TGTGCCAGCAGTTACTCTTTAAGGGGCAGGAACACTGAAGCCTTCTTT. Protein sequence: CASSYSLRGRNTEAFF.

The chain couples TRBV19 to TRBJ2-7, with D possibly matching TRBD2 (6 bases). V lost 4 bases and J 3 bases, leaving 13 bases between the germline ends. Germline values: CDR1 LNHDA, CDR2 SQIVND (reference sequence). The length of the CDR3 is 14 residues. The CDR3 DNA sequence: TGTGCCAGTAGTACAGACAGAGCGGGCTACGAGCAGTACTTC. Translated: CASSTDRAGYEQYF.

The CDR3 sequence is CASSYETGVNYGYTF. In nucleotides, the CDR3 is TGTGCCAGCAGTTACGAGACAGGAGTTAACTATGGCTACACCTTC. The chain has TRBV6-5 and TRBJ1-2, with a possible D match to TRBD1 (6 bases). Germline V gives CDR1 MNHEY, CDR2 SVGAGI. The CDR3 has 15 amino acids. V lost 2 bases and J lost 1, with 11 bases in between.

This clone showed up just a few times. The chain joins TRBV2 to TRBJ2-5; possible D gene TRBD2, 5 bases. Trimming took off 2 bases at V and 1 base at J, with 11 bases between the two ends. The CDR3 totals 15 residues. Germline-derived CDR1 and CDR2 are SNHLY and FYNNEI. CDR3 nucleotides: TGTGCCAGCAGTGAATCCAGCGGACGCCAAGAGACCCAGTACTTC. Amino acid sequence: CASSESSGRQETQYF.

DNA for the CDR3: TGTGCCAGCGGCCTAGCGGCCCCCTACAATGAGCAGTTCTTC. This codes for CASGLAAPYNEQFF. The rearrangement links TRBV7-3 to TRBJ2-1, with 7 positions matching TRBD2. CDR3 length: 14 residues. The trim removed 8 bases at V and 2 bases at J, leaving 6 bases unmatched. Germline CDR1 SGHTA, CDR2 FQGTGA.

The CDR3 loop reads CASSHPGRYDEQFF. DNA of the CDR3: TGTGCCAGCAGCCACCCGGGAAGATACGATGAGCAGTTCTTC. This chain joins TRBV11-2 and TRBJ2-1, with D maybe TRBD2 (5 bases). The germline V and J ends were trimmed by 5 bases and 8 bases, with 16 bases remaining between them. CDR3 size: 14 residues. Germline CDR1 is SGHAT and CDR2 is FQNNGV.

The chain has TRBV7-3 and TRBJ2-2, with 10 bases matching TRBD2. Germline CDR1 SGHTA, CDR2 FQGTGA. Trimming removed 8 bases from V and 6 bases from J; junction bases left unmatched: 3. CDR3 length: 13 residues. CDR3 DNA sequence: TGTGCCAGCCGAGCGGGAGGGCCCGGGGAGCTGTTTTTT. Translated: CASRAGGPGELFF.

This clone was counted only a few times. V and J are TRBV27 and TRBJ2-1, with TRBD2 identical over 9 bases. The CDR3 length is 18 residues. The germline CDR1 and CDR2 sequences are MNHEY and SMNVEV (reference sequence). After removal of 5 bases from V and 7 bases from J, the junction contained 18 bases not matched to a gene. Written as DNA, the CDR3 is TGTGCCAGCAGTAAGATGCGGAGCGGCGGGAGGGCCGATAATGAGCAGTTCTTC. Its protein product is CASSKMRSGGRADNEQFF.

The gene calls are TRBV13 and TRBJ2-7, with 9 bases lining up with TRBD2. The V and J ends lost 3 bases and 3 bases, in that order; junction bases with no gene match: 9. Germline CDR1 and CDR2: PRHDT and FYEKMQ (reference sequence). The CDR3 contains 16 residues. The CDR3 loop reads CASSFGTAGGDYEQYF. For the CDR3, the DNA is TGTGCCAGCAGCTTTGGTACGGCGGGGGGGGACTACGAGCAGTACTTC.

The chain couples TRBV19 to TRBJ2-5; tentative D call: TRBD2 (6 bases). Trimming removed 3 bases from V and 14 bases from J, with 19 bases in between. Looked up from germline, CDR1 is LNHDA and CDR2 is SQIVND (reference sequence). The CDR3 is 13 amino acids. In DNA form, the CDR3 reads TGTGCCAGTAGTATTCAGGGCGGGACCTTTTTATACTTC. Translating it yields CASSIQGGTFLYF. Full variable domain (remainder filled in from reference TRBV19 and TRBJ2-5): DGGITQSPKYLFRKEGQNVTLSCEQNLNHDAMYWYRQDPGQGLRLIYYSQIVNDFQKGDIAEGYSVSREKKESFPLTVTSAQKNPTAFYLCASSIQGGTFLYFGPGTRLLVL.

This clone is a singleton in its sample. This sequence joins TRBV19 and TRBJ1-2; 9 nucleotides line up with TRBD1. Losses at the gene ends were 6 bases for V and 4 bases for J; bases not matched to a gene: 12. CDR3 length: 16 residues. Germline V lookup: CDR1 LNHDA, CDR2 SQIVND (reference sequence). The CDR3 bases are TGTGCCAGTAGCGTCCCGGGACAGGGTGAGGCCTATGGCTACACCTTC. It yields the protein CASSVPGQGEAYGYTF.

The V call is TRBV9, the J call TRBJ2-7, with D perhaps matching TRBD1 (6 bases). V dropped 2 bases and J dropped 3 bases, with 15 bases sitting between them. Germline V gene data show CDR1 as SGDLS and CDR2 as YYNGEE. The CDR3 is 15 residues long. CDR3 nucleotides: TGTGCCAGCAGCGTCCAACAGGGTAGGGGCTACGAGCAGTACTTC. Translating gives CASSVQQGRGYEQYF. Using reference TRBV9 and TRBJ2-7 for the parts outside the CDR3, the full variable domain is DSGVTQTPKHLITATGQRVTLRCSPRSGDLSVYWYQQSLDQGLQFLIQYYNGEERAKGNILERFSAQQFPDLHSELNLSSLELGDSALYFCASSVQQGRGYEQYFGPGTRLTVT.

The chain employs TRBV9 and TRBJ2-7; D might be TRBD1 (7 bases). This CDR3 is 14 amino acids long. CDR1 and CDR2 from the germline V gene are SGDLS and YYNGEE. The germline V and J ends were trimmed by 0 bases and 3 bases, with 10 bases remaining between them. The CDR3 DNA is TGTGCCAGCAGCGTAGGACAGGGAGGCTACGAGCAGTACTTC. It is translated as CASSVGQGGYEQYF.

The chain links TRBV11-3 to TRBJ2-5; D unresolved. The last part of the DNA fits TRBJ2-7 better; the J call may be wrong. From germline, CDR1 is SGHNT and CDR2 YENEEA. The CDR3 runs 14 residues. The CDR3 is CASSLGGQAYEQYF. CDR3 in DNA: TGTGCCAGCAGCTTAGGTGGGCAGGCCTACGAGCAGTACTTC.

J is TRBJ2-1 and V is TRBV27; the D gene is possibly TRBD2 (5 bases). The CDR3 is 14 amino acids. The V gene lost 5 bases and the J gene lost 7 bases, with 15 bases spanning the gap. Germline CDR1 MNHEY, CDR2 SMNVEV (reference sequence). The CDR3 DNA follows: TGTGCCAGCAGTCCCCTCGGGGTCCGTAATGAGCAGTTCTTC. It yields the protein CASSPLGVRNEQFF.

The chain carries TRBV7-2 and TRBJ2-7; 9 bases are shared with TRBD1. CDR3 size: 14 residues. The germline gives CDR1 SGHTA, CDR2 FQGNSA. The V and J ends lost 4 bases and 6 bases, in that order; junction bases with no gene match: 7. Here the CDR3 DNA reads TGTGCCAGCAGCTCCCGGGACAGGGTTCTCGAGCAGTACTTC. It specifies CASSSRDRVLEQYF.

This clone was observed a few times. The V call is TRBV5-3, the J call TRBJ1-2; 8 bases map to TRBD1. TRBV5-3 is assigned to the ORF class and has an uncertain function. This CDR3 spans 15 amino acids. J was trimmed by 3 bases and V by 9 bases; bases with no gene match: 13. CDR3 loop: CAIDKQGEKDYGYTF. The CDR3 nucleotides are TGTGCCATAGATAAACAGGGGGAGAAAGACTATGGCTACACCTTC.